This T cell receptor beta chain was obtained from a study of blood T cell repertoires in COVID-19. About the research overall: The analysed material was cDNA or gDNA that came from T cells, B-cell-depleted T cells, or PBMCs.

Germline CDR1 and CDR2: SGDLS and YYNGEE. Trimming at V came to 4 bases and at J to 3 bases, leaving 11 bases not matched to a gene. The CDR3 loop spans 16 amino acids. In its sample, this clone was seen once. Some clones are missing from TCRdb's copy, which holds only in-frame ones; the method was immunoSEQ multiplex PCR. This table has under 450,000 clones, roughly 88% appearing once. Sequenced material: peripheral blood. This TCR was sampled from a woman aged 45-60 years with COVID-19, enrolled during active disease. The chain joins TRBV9 to TRBJ2-3; the match to TRBD2 covers 7 bases. This CDR3 reads CASSLRTGGGTDTQYF. DNA for the CDR3: TGTGCCAGCAGCCTCCGGACGGGGGGAGGGACAGATACGCAGTATTTT.